The TCR beta chain under discussion was sequenced for a study of molecular identifiers for immune sequencing clone quantification. Germline V gene data show CDR1 as LGHDT and CDR2 as YNNKEL (reference sequence). This CDR3 spans 17 amino acids. The germline V and J ends were trimmed by 4 bases and 1 base, with 16 bases remaining between them. TCRdb processed the PCR reads anew with MiXCR; each CDR3 protein has one entry. In the table there are about half a million distinct CDR3 sequences, around a fifth of which are singletons. The receptor's source is a human donor in good health. Some libraries in this study had Jurkat cell RNA spiked in. This chain uses TRBV3-1 with TRBJ2-2; tentative D call: TRBD2 (7 bases). The sequencing sample was made of naive CD8+ T cells from blood, with Jurkat cell RNA spiked in. Subset here: FACS-sorted CD8+CD4-CCR7+CD45RA+ naive T cells. CDR3 in DNA: TGTGCCAGCAGCCCTTCCCAAGGGGGGGGGAACACCGGGGAGCTGTTTTTT. Its protein is CASSPSQGGGNTGELFF.